This entry concerns a single T cell receptor (beta chain). Its antigen remains unknown. The sample belongs to a study of radiation and T cells in renal cell carcinoma. Across the whole study: Nephrectomy followed 15 Gy stereotactic body radiation by 4 weeks. General study points: Top tumor clonotypes rose in blood 2 weeks post-radiation, then contracted.

Germline V gene sequence: CDR1 MNHNY, CDR2 SVGAGI (reference sequence). This CDR3 spans 15 amino acids. V shed 2 bases and J shed 0 bases, with 10 bases lying between them. The method was immunoSEQ multiplex PCR; TCRdb's version includes in-frame clones alone and lacks a portion of them. The repertoire consists of some 50,000 clones, with 80% occurring once and the leading ten covering 25% to 35%. This sample's time point: blood 2 weeks post-SBRT. Stated treatment: 15 Gy SBRT to primary tumor, nephrectomy 4 weeks later. After SBRT, blood was collected at 2 and 4 weeks, plus baseline. The patient's renal cell carcinoma had clear cell pathology.

This chain links TRBV6-6 with TRBJ1-1; possibly TRBD1 for D (5 bases). The sequence derives from a woman in her seventies with renal cell carcinoma. Sequencing was performed on blood, taken from a patient whose treatment included radiotherapy and nephrectomy. The CDR3 here is CASSYGGEMNTEAFF. Written as DNA, the CDR3 is TGTGCCAGCAGTTACGGGGGGGAAATGAACACTGAAGCTTTCTTT.